The clone carrying this TCR beta chain was detected once. The record originates from a study of blood T cell repertoires in COVID-19. The authors' processing: For nucleated cells, counts were estimated from reference gene primer amplification. The protocol was immunoSEQ multiplex PCR, while the TCRdb copy is restricted to in-frame clones and leaves out a portion. V and J calls and clone size are copied from that table; D and trimming were computed from the DNA. The profile shows some 24,000 clones, about 89% of them singletons. Germline CDR1 and CDR2: SGHNT and YYREEE (reference sequence). This CDR3 has 16 residues. Trimming took off 4 bases at V and 0 bases at J, with 14 bases between the two ends.

The chain links TRBV5-4 to TRBJ2-1, with D tentatively TRBD1 (5 bases). This TCR was recovered from a man in his fifties or sixties with active COVID-19. Sequencing was performed on peripheral blood. The CDR3 nucleotides read TGTGCCAGCAGCCGACTGGGGCGCAACTCCTACAATGAGCAGTTCTTC. Protein product: CASSRLGRNSYNEQFF.